The entry below describes one TCR beta chain. TCRdb's table, derived via immunoSEQ multiplex PCR, lists solely in-frame clones and lacks some. The repertoire includes a few million clones, around 90% of them detected once, and about 0.41% sits in the top ten. V shed 3 bases, J shed 3 bases, and the junction held 1 base outside the gene matches. Per germline, CDR1 SGDLS and CDR2 YYNGEE. This CDR3 region has 13 residues. This entry comes from a study of shared clonotypes between healthy human individuals. The chain links TRBV9 to TRBJ1-1; 8 positions agree with TRBD1. This receptor was taken from a man aged 18 to 35 in good health. Some clones in this sample may be carry-over from other donors' samples. Sequencing input: naive CD4+ T cells from PBMCs. As for subset: CD45RA+ positively selected. CDR3 DNA sequence: TGTGCCAGCAGCGACAGGGGGGACACTGAAGCTTTCTTT. It encodes CASSDRGDTEAFF.